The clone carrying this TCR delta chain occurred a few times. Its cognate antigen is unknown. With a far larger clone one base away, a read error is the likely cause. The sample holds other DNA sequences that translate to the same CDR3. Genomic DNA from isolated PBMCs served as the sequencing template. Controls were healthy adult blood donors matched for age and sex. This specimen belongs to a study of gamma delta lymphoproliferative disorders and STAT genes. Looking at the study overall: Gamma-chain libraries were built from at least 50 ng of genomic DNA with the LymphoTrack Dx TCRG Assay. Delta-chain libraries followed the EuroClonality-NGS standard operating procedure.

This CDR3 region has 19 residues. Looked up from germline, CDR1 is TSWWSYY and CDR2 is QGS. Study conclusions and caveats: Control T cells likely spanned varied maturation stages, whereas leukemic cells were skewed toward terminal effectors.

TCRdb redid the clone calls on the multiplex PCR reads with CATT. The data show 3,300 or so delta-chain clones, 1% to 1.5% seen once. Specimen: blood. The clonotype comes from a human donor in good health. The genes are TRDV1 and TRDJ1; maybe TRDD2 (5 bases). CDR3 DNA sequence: TGTGCTCTTGGGGACCTCTTTCCTCGGTCAACTCAGTACACCGATAAACTCATCTTC. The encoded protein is CALGDLFPRSTQYTDKLIF.